Listed here are 15 T cell receptor beta chains from one sample, sequenced in a study of cytomegalovirus exposure and HLA in healthy donors. PCR amplification relied on 60 Vbeta primers (plus 13 Jbeta primers). Produced via immunoSEQ multiplex PCR; TCRdb's table is partial and in-frame only. The sample carries around 150,000 clones, roughly three quarters recorded once. The material sequenced was PBMCs. All receptors derive from a man between 18 and 35 years old in good health and CMV-seropositive.

The J gene is TRBJ1-2, the V gene TRBV19; D is possibly TRBD1 (6 bases). Looked up from germline, CDR1 is LNHDA and CDR2 is SQIVND (reference sequence). V was cut by 5 bases and J by 6 bases, with 28 bases left in between. The length of the CDR3 is 18 residues. CDR3 nucleotides: TGTGCCAGTAGTCTAACAGGGATTACGGTGGAGCATTTCCATGGCTACACCTTC. Amino acids: CASSLTGITVEHFHGYTF.

This chain connects TRBV25-1 to TRBJ2-3; TRBD2 aligns across 9 bases. Trimming took 4 bases from V and 2 from J; bases not matched to a gene: 7. The CDR3 runs to 16 residues. Germline-derived CDR1 and CDR2 are MGHDK and SYGVNS. The CDR3 coding sequence is TGTGCCAGCAGTGCGGGGACTAGCCCAACCACAGATACGCAGTATTTT. It is translated as CASSAGTSPTTDTQYF. Full variable domain (rest looked up from reference TRBV25-1 and TRBJ2-3): EADIYQTPRYLVIGTGKKITLECSQTMGHDKMYWYQQDPGMELHLIHYSYGVNSTEKGDLSSESTVSRIRTEHFPLTLESARPSHTSQYLCASSAGTSPTTDTQYFGPGTRLTVL.

This chain uses TRBV5-1 with TRBJ1-1, with TRBD1 matching 7 bases. Looked up from germline, CDR1 is SGHRS and CDR2 is YFSETQ. V shed 0 bases and J 4 bases; nucleotides not matched to a gene: 9. The CDR3 runs 16 residues. The CDR3 nucleotides are TGCGCCAGCAGCTTGGTAGGGGGCGTAGATAGCACTGAAGCTTTCTTT. It encodes CASSLVGGVDSTEAFF.

The chain carries TRBV27 and TRBJ2-6, with TRBD1 matching over 9 bases. In germline, CDR1 is MNHEY, CDR2 SMNVEV (reference sequence). V was pared by 5 bases and J by 0 bases, with 5 bases of the junction left unmatched. CDR3 size: 17 residues. The CDR3 sequence: CASSRDRAISGANVLTF. The CDR3 DNA reads TGTGCCAGCAGTCGGGACAGGGCTATCTCTGGGGCCAACGTCCTGACTTTC.

This clone has only a few counts. J is TRBJ1-2 and V is TRBV9; D unresolved. Looked up from germline, CDR1 is SGDLS and CDR2 is YYNGEE. This CDR3 contains 14 residues. V was pared by 0 bases and J by 4 bases, with 10 bases between. The CDR3 sequence: CASSVGSIAYGYTF. CDR3 coding DNA: TGTGCCAGCAGCGTAGGGTCTATTGCCTATGGCTACACCTTC. Supplemented by reference TRBV9 and TRBJ1-2, the full variable domain reads DSGVTQTPKHLITATGQRVTLRCSPRSGDLSVYWYQQSLDQGLQFLIQYYNGEERAKGNILERFSAQQFPDLHSELNLSSLELGDSALYFCASSVGSIAYGYTFGSGTRLTVV.

The gene calls are TRBV14 and TRBJ2-2; perhaps TRBD1 as D (5 bases). Deletions cut 4 bases from V and 4 bases from J, with 13 bases between. The CDR3 has 15 residues. Germline loops: CDR1 SGHDN, CDR2 FVKESK. In nucleotides, the CDR3 is TGTGCCAGCAGCCGATTAGGACACGGCACCGGGGAGCTGTTTTTT. This gives the protein CASSRLGHGTGELFF.

This rearrangement joins TRBV18 to TRBJ2-5, with 8 bases that match TRBD2. With V trimmed by 3 bases and J by 0 bases, 9 bases remained unmatched. The CDR3 is 17 amino acids. Looked up from germline, CDR1 is KGHSH and CDR2 is LQKENI. In nucleotides, the CDR3 is TGTGCCAGCTCACCGCCGAGGCGGGGGGTGTACCAAGAGACCCAGTACTTC. This encodes CASSPPRRGVYQETQYF.

The gene calls are TRBV29-1 and TRBJ2-3; 8 bases match TRBD1. The CDR3 is 14 amino acids. Germline CDR1 SQVTM, CDR2 ANQGSEA. Trimming at V came to 4 bases and at J to 6 bases, leaving 9 bases not matched to a gene. CDR3 amino acids: CSVGMDRELDTQYF. The CDR3 DNA reads as TGCAGCGTTGGGATGGACAGGGAGTTGGATACGCAGTATTTT.

V usage is TRBV6-5 and J usage is TRBJ1-5, with D possibly matching TRBD1 (5 bases). Trimming shortened V by 2 bases and J by 6 bases, and 11 bases separated the two germline ends. There are 14 residues in the CDR3. Germline V lookup: CDR1 MNHEY, CDR2 SVGAGI. The CDR3 protein is CASSYSAGTQPQHF. In DNA form, the CDR3 reads TGTGCCAGCAGTTACAGTGCGGGGACTCAGCCCCAGCATTTT.

This clone has a single count. This chain links TRBV27 with TRBJ1-2; TRBD1 might be the D (5 bases). Germline V gene lookup returns CDR1 MNHEY and CDR2 SMNVEV (reference sequence). Trimming pared 4 bases from V and 8 bases from J, leaving 14 bases between. The CDR3 spans 13 residues. CDR3 sequence reads: CASSYGRAGGYTF. The CDR3 nucleotides are TGTGCCAGCAGTTACGGCAGGGCAGGGGGCTACACCTTC.

The V call is TRBV7-8, the J call TRBJ2-1; the D gene is possibly TRBD2 (5 bases). Germline loops: CDR1 SGHVS, CDR2 FQNEAQ. The V end was cut by 4 bases, the J end by 8 bases, with 15 bases between. The length of the CDR3 is 14 residues. CDR3 sequence (DNA): TGTGCCAGCAGCTCGATTGGGGAGAGGCATGAGCAGTTCTTC. Its translation is CASSSIGERHEQFF.

This clone was seen a single time. The chain recombines TRBV18 with TRBJ2-2; a possible D gene is TRBD1 (6 bases). This CDR3 is built from 16 residues. The ends were cut back, 0 bases at V and 0 bases at J, with 8 bases in the middle. Germline lookup yields CDR1 KGHSH and CDR2 LQKENI. The CDR3 spells CASSPPAGANTGELFF. The CDR3 DNA follows: TGTGCCAGCTCACCACCGGCAGGGGCGAACACCGGGGAGCTGTTTTTT.

The sample holds one count of this clone. The chain recombines TRBV2 with TRBJ1-1; the D gene is possibly TRBD1 (5 bases). Germline CDR1 and CDR2: SNHLY and FYNNEI. This CDR3 comprises 12 residues. Trimming took off 5 bases at V and 7 bases at J, with 11 bases between the two ends. The DNA for the CDR3 is TGTGCCAGCAGTCTGGACACTCTTGAAGCTTTCTTT. Amino acid sequence: CASSLDTLEAFF.

The rearrangement joins TRBV5-1 to TRBJ1-1; D remains ambiguous. The V and J ends lost 4 bases and 6 bases respectively, with 16 bases between them. The germline V gene encodes CDR1 SGHRS and CDR2 YFSETQ. CDR3 length: 14 amino acids. CDR3 nucleotide sequence: TGCGCCAGCAGCCCCGTTGGAGGGATCGCTGAAGCTTTCTTT. Translated, it gives CASSPVGGIAEAFF.

This clone was recorded once. The chain is built from TRBV9 and TRBJ2-5; 10 bases match TRBD1. Matching the DNA end better, TRBJ2-7 makes the J call doubtful. The CDR3 spans 15 residues. Germline V gives CDR1 SGDLS, CDR2 YYNGEE. CDR3 in amino acids: CASSGGQGPSYEQYF. The CDR3 nucleotides read TGTGCCAGCAGCGGGGGACAGGGGCCTTCCTACGAGCAGTACTTC.